This is a list of T cell receptor beta chains from one sample in a study of cytomegalovirus exposure and HLA in healthy donors. Libraries were prepared by immunoSEQ multiplex PCR; TCRdb keeps only in-frame clonotypes and omits some of them. The sample has under 350,000 clones, 65% to 90% seen once. Material for sequencing was PBMCs. Every receptor here comes from a woman in her late teens or twenties in good health and CMV-seronegative. CDR3s include the opening cysteine and the closing phenylalanine or tryptophan. The D gene is left open where the match is weak. Clone size, where shown, is once, few, many, or a class for clones that have expanded.

j_call,d_call,v_call,clone_size,cdr3_aa,cdr3_nt
TRBJ2-7,TRBD2,TRBV5-1,-,CASSGLTSGSSYEQYF,TGCGCCAGCAGCGGGCTGACTAGCGGGAGCTCCTACGAGCAGTACTTC
TRBJ2-5,TRBD2,TRBV19,-,CATSWTSGVQETQYF,TGTGCCACCTCCTGGACTAGCGGGGTCCAAGAGACCCAGTACTTC
TRBJ1-2,TRBD1,TRBV4-1,-,CASSQQTGGNYGYTF,TGCGCCAGCAGCCAACAAACAGGGGGCAACTATGGCTACACCTTC
TRBJ1-5,-,TRBV6-5,once,CASSYGGLRPQHF,TGTGCCAGCAGTTACGGAGGGTTACGGCCCCAGCATTTT
TRBJ1-1,-,TRBV11-2,once,CASSALRTENTEAFF,TGTGCCAGCAGCGCTCTTCGGACTGAGAACACTGAAGCTTTCTTT
TRBJ2-1,-,TRBV6-5,-,CASSSYAVDNEQFF,TGTGCCAGCAGTTCCTATGCCGTCGACAATGAGCAGTTCTTC
TRBJ2-2,TRBD1,TRBV28,-,CASSMTGVSGELFF,TGTGCCAGCTCTATGACAGGGGTCTCCGGGGAGCTGTTTTTT
TRBJ2-7,TRBD2,TRBV5-1,-,CASRLAGGEEQYF,TGCGCCAGCCGACTAGCGGGGGGAGAAGAGCAGTACTTC
TRBJ1-5,-,TRBV6-5,once,CASSERGQLQPQHF,TGTGCCAGCAGTGAACGGGGACAATTGCAGCCCCAGCATTTT
TRBJ1-4,TRBD1,TRBV7-6,-,CASSLQGASEKLFF,TGTGCCAGCAGCTTGCAGGGGGCGAGCGAAAAACTGTTTTTT
TRBJ2-7,-,TRBV18,-,CASSPGGKGYEQYF,TGTGCCAGCTCACCAGGGGGGAAGGGATACGAGCAGTACTTC
TRBJ1-1,-,TRBV27,-,CASSLTGNTEAFF,TGTGCCAGCAGTTTGACAGGGAACACTGAAGCTTTCTTT
TRBJ2-2,TRBD1,TRBV6-6,-,CASSPGQGITGELFF,TGTGCCAGCAGCCCGGGACAGGGGATAACCGGGGAGCTGTTTTTT
TRBJ1-5,TRBD1,TRBV6-1,-,CASKGRTGRNQPQHF,TGTGCCAGCAAGGGGAGGACAGGGAGAAATCAGCCCCAGCATTTT
TRBJ2-7,TRBD2,TRBV5-1,-,CASSFASGGSYEQYF,TGCGCCAGCAGCTTCGCTAGCGGGGGTTCATACGAGCAGTACTTC
TRBJ2-1,TRBD2,TRBV5-4,-,CASRLAGGTSSYNEQFF,TGTGCCAGCAGGTTAGCGGGAGGGACTAGCTCCTACAATGAGCAGTTCTTC
TRBJ1-1,-,TRBV6-5,-,CASSHPPPAGGEAFF,TGTGCCAGCAGTCACCCACCTCCGGCCGGGGGTGAAGCTTTCTTT
TRBJ2-5,-,TRBV27,-,CASRPLSIQETQYF,TGTGCCAGCAGGCCATTGAGCATCCAAGAGACCCAGTACTTC
TRBJ2-5,TRBD1,TRBV5-1,-,CASSLGAQGAGETQYF,TGCGCCAGCAGCTTGGGGGCACAGGGGGCGGGAGAGACCCAGTACTTC
TRBJ2-1,TRBD2,TRBV29-1,-,CSVWVAGVRAYNEQFF,TGCAGCGTTTGGGTAGCGGGAGTTAGGGCCTACAATGAGCAGTTCTTC
TRBJ2-1,TRBD1,TRBV27,-,CASSSPGTGYNEQFF,TGTGCCAGCAGTTCACCCGGGACAGGGTACAATGAGCAGTTCTTC
TRBJ2-1,TRBD1,TRBV5-1,-,CASSWRRGTAADPSSYNEQFF,TGCGCCAGCAGTTGGCGAAGAGGGACAGCGGCAGATCCGAGCTCCTACAATGAGCAGTTCTTC
TRBJ1-2,TRBD1,TRBV27,once,CASSLSTGKGLYYGYTF,TGTGCCAGCAGTTTGTCGACAGGGAAAGGTCTCTACTATGGCTACACCTTC
TRBJ2-7,TRBD2,TRBV13,-,CASSLGGGSGLYEQYF,TGTGCCAGCAGCTTAGGGGGCGGGAGTGGGCTCTACGAGCAGTACTTC
TRBJ1-4,-,TRBV5-1,-,CASSLTGFGVNEKLFF,TGCGCCAGCAGCTTGACAGGGTTCGGGGTAAATGAAAAACTGTTTTTT
TRBJ2-2,TRBD1,TRBV6-5,-,CASRPTGEAGELFF,TGTGCCAGCAGACCGACAGGGGAGGCCGGGGAGCTGTTTTTT
TRBJ2-3,TRBD2,TRBV5-6,-,CASSLRASGRTDTQYF,TGTGCCAGCAGCTTGAGGGCTAGCGGACGCACAGATACGCAGTATTTT
TRBJ1-1,TRBD1,TRBV30,-,CAWGTVTNTEAFF,TGTGCCTGGGGGACAGTTACGAACACTGAAGCTTTCTTT
TRBJ2-7,TRBD2,TRBV4-3,-,CASSQDRGTSGGEYEQYF,TGCGCCAGCAGCCAAGATCGGGGAACTAGCGGGGGGGAGTACGAGCAGTACTTC
TRBJ2-1,TRBD1,TRBV4-1,-,CASSQAQGQGSWNEQFF,TGCGCCAGCAGCCAAGCCCAGGGACAGGGGTCTTGGAATGAGCAGTTCTTC
TRBJ2-3,TRBD2,TRBV7-3,few,CASSPGLAGGRTDTQYF,TGTGCCAGCAGCCCGGGACTAGCGGGGGGCCGCACAGATACGCAGTATTTT
TRBJ1-5,-,TRBV5-1,-,CASSLGSQDQPQHF,TGCGCCAGCAGCTTGGGGTCACAGGATCAGCCCCAGCATTTT
TRBJ2-2,TRBD1,TRBV19,-,CAAMDRGDTGELFF,TGTGCCGCTATGGACAGGGGAGACACCGGGGAGCTGTTTTTT
TRBJ1-2,-,TRBV18,-,CASSPTAGTANYGYTF,TGTGCCAGCTCACCCACAGCAGGAACAGCCAACTATGGCTACACCTTC
TRBJ2-7,-,TRBV6-5,-,CASSLKIRQEQYF,TGTGCCAGCAGTCTCAAGATCCGACAGGAGCAGTACTTC
TRBJ2-2,-,TRBV2,-,CASSRDWGTNTGELFF,TGTGCCAGCAGTCGGGACTGGGGGACGAACACCGGGGAGCTGTTTTTT
TRBJ2-5,-,TRBV4-1,-,CASSQDLGRGETQYF,TGCGCCAGCAGCCAAGATCTTGGGCGCGGGGAGACCCAGTACTTC
TRBJ1-3,-,TRBV13,-,CASSLGSRVLPNTIYF,TGTGCCAGCAGCTTAGGGAGCAGGGTCCTCCCAAACACCATATATTTT
TRBJ2-5,TRBD2,TRBV5-8,-,CASSAGTSGIGYQETQYF,TGTGCCAGCAGCGCCGGGACTAGCGGGATAGGGTACCAAGAGACCCAGTACTTC
TRBJ2-7,-,TRBV28,-,CASEVQRYEQYF,TGTGCCAGCGAGGTCCAGCGGTACGAGCAGTACTTC
TRBJ1-2,-,TRBV6-5,-,CASSEGANYGYTF,TGTGCCAGCAGCGAGGGGGCTAACTATGGCTACACCTTC
TRBJ2-5,TRBD1,TRBV11-2,-,CASSSWDRGGETQYF,TGTGCCAGCAGCTCCTGGGACAGGGGAGGAGAGACCCAGTACTTC
TRBJ2-7,-,TRBV7-9,-,CASSSVPTYEQYF,TGTGCCAGCAGCTCAGTACCCACCTACGAGCAGTACTTC
TRBJ2-5,TRBD1,TRBV6-5,-,CASSSLTGYGETQYF,TGTGCCAGCAGTTCGTTGACAGGGTATGGAGAGACCCAGTACTTC
TRBJ2-7,TRBD2,TRBV7-9,-,CASSPLAGGLDEQYF,TGTGCCAGCAGCCCCTTAGCGGGGGGGCTTGACGAGCAGTACTTC
TRBJ1-2,-,TRBV5-1,-,CASPRTTESYGYTF,TGCGCCAGCCCCCGAACCACAGAATCCTATGGCTACACCTTC